Each of the 21 T cell receptor beta chains below was sequenced from the same sample in a study of blood T cell repertoires in COVID-19. The assay was immunoSEQ multiplex PCR, and TCRdb's table has in-frame clones only and misses some. This sample carries approximately 47,000 clones, around nine tenths of them seen once, and the ten largest clones take roughly 13%. The sequenced material came from peripheral blood. The receptors here all came from a human donor with active COVID-19. The donor label of this sample is uncertain.

V gene TRBV9 combines with J gene TRBJ2-3, with unresolved D. V was pared by 7 bases and J by 0 bases, with 15 bases between. The CDR3 is 15 amino acids. Germline V CDR1 and CDR2: SGDLS, YYNGEE. The CDR3 region has the DNA TGTGCCAGCGTCCGCCATTCTACTAGCACAGATACGCAGTATTTT. The encoded protein is CASVRHSTSTDTQYF.

There are a few counts of this clone. The V call is TRBV7-9, the J call TRBJ1-1, with D perhaps matching TRBD1 (6 bases). The length of the CDR3 is 14 residues. Germline CDR1 SEHNR, CDR2 FQNEAQ (reference sequence). Deletions cut 5 bases from V and 1 base from J, with 11 bases between. CDR3 in DNA: TGTGCCAGCAGCCCACGGGACAAGAACACTGAAGCTTTCTTT. Protein product: CASSPRDKNTEAFF.

The V and J genes are TRBV7-2 and TRBJ1-6, with a tentative D call TRBD1 (6 bases). Germline CDR1 is SGHTA and CDR2 is FQGNSA. The V gene lost 6 bases and the J gene lost 8 bases, with 14 bases spanning the gap. This CDR3 comprises 14 residues. The CDR3 region has the DNA TGTGCCAGCAGTTTCTCAGGGGTGCATTCACCCCTCCACTTT. It is translated as CASSFSGVHSPLHF.

V usage is TRBV7-3 and J usage is TRBJ2-2; D might be TRBD1 (5 bases). Germline lookup yields CDR1 SGHTA and CDR2 FQGTGA. Between the trimmed V and J ends, which lost 2 bases and 6 bases, there was a span of 7 bases. This CDR3 comprises 13 residues. CDR3 DNA: TGTGCCAGCAGCTTAGTGGGGCCCGGGGAGCTGTTTTTT. It yields the protein CASSLVGPGELFF.

This chain links TRBV5-1 with TRBJ2-2; 12 bases agree with TRBD1. CDR1 and CDR2 from the germline V gene are SGHRS and YFSETQ. J gave up 3 bases and V 7 bases, and 1 base lay outside the gene matches. This CDR3 has 14 amino acids. For the CDR3, the DNA is TGCGCCAGCGGGACAGGGGGCGACACCGGGGAGCTGTTTTTT. Its translation: CASGTGGDTGELFF.

This clone was recorded only once. This chain uses TRBV7-9 with TRBJ2-1; D possibly corresponds to TRBD1 (5 bases). Trimming stripped 4 bases from V and 12 bases from J, with 10 bases between. From germline, CDR1 is SEHNR and CDR2 FQNEAQ (reference sequence). This CDR3 has 11 residues. CDR3 protein: CASSWGPSQFF. The DNA for the CDR3 is TGTGCCAGCAGCTGGGGCCCCTCGCAGTTCTTC.

This sequence joins TRBV6-4 and TRBJ1-5, with D maybe TRBD1 (5 bases). Germline CDR1 is MRHNA and CDR2 is SNTAGT. The CDR3 spans 14 residues. Trimming left V 4 bases short and J 1 base short, with 8 bases between. CDR3 DNA: TGTGCCAGCAGTGCGTCAGGGAGCAATCAGCCCCAGCATTTT. As protein: CASSASGSNQPQHF.

This chain joins TRBV19 and TRBJ1-3, with TRBD1 as a possible D gene (5 bases). Trimming cost V 3 bases and J 4 bases, with 7 bases left between them. Germline V gene sequence: CDR1 LNHDA, CDR2 SQIVND (reference sequence). The CDR3 runs to 13 residues. For the CDR3, the DNA is TGTGCCAGTAGTATTTCAGGGGGAAACACCATATATTTT. Its protein is CASSISGGNTIYF.

On this clone: The missing conserved phenylalanine or tryptophan at the end of this CDR3 makes a read error likely. No DNA is shown, since the ends of the CDR3 on it are uncertain; the CDR3 is the one TCRdb lists. V gene TRBV3-1 (or the pseudogene TRBV3-2) combines with J gene TRBJ2-7; the table assigns TRBD1, which was not confirmed against the DNA. The CDR3 extends over 13 residues, inclusive of both ends. Germline loops: CDR1 LGHDT, CDR2 YNNKEL (reference sequence). The chain's CDR3 is CASSQDLGHPASL.

This chain connects TRBV7-2 to TRBJ2-5; D uncertain. Between the trimmed V and J ends, which lost 4 bases and 4 bases, there was a span of 10 bases. The CDR3 runs 13 residues. The germline CDR1 and CDR2 sequences are SGHTA and FQGNSA. CDR3: CASSSERGETQYF. In DNA, the CDR3 is TGTGCCAGCAGCTCCGAGCGAGGAGAGACCCAGTACTTC.

The chain has TRBV21-1 and TRBJ2-5; the D call TRBD2 from the table was never checked on the DNA. TRBV21-1 counts as a pseudogene. The CDR3 length is 16 residues. DNA of the CDR3: TGTGCCAGCAGCAAATACTCAGGCACTTTCGGGGGGACCCAGTACTTC. Translated, it gives CASSKYSGTFGGTQYF.

V usage is TRBV30 and J usage is TRBJ2-2, with 7 bases lining up with TRBD1. The CDR3 runs to 15 residues. The ends lost 3 bases at V and 4 bases at J; junction bases unmatched: 8. Per the germline V gene, CDR1 is GTSNPN and CDR2 is SVGIG (reference sequence). Here the CDR3 reads CAWRIRGSSTGELFF. CDR3 coding DNA: TGTGCCTGGAGGATCAGGGGGTCGAGCACCGGGGAGCTGTTTTTT.

The chain combines TRBV5-1 with TRBJ2-3, with D possibly matching TRBD1 (6 bases). The V gene lost 4 bases and the J gene lost 6 bases, with 15 bases spanning the gap. Germline CDR1 is SGHRS and CDR2 is YFSETQ. The CDR3 totals 14 residues. CDR3 bases: TGCGCCAGCAGCCAGGACAGACCCCTGGATACGCAGTATTTT. It yields the protein CASSQDRPLDTQYF.

The rearrangement links TRBV18 to TRBJ2-5; tentatively, D is TRBD2 (6 bases). Germline V CDR1 and CDR2: KGHSH, LQKENI. Trimming removed 0 bases at V and 5 bases at J, with 13 bases between. This CDR3 spans 15 amino acids. The CDR3 nucleotides are TGTGCCAGCTCACCACCCGGCGGGATGGGGGAGACCCAGTACTTC. This gives the protein CASSPPGGMGETQYF.

V is TRBV19 and J is TRBJ2-2; 9 bases agree with TRBD1. Germline V CDR1 and CDR2: LNHDA, SQIVND (reference sequence). CDR3 length: 16 residues. V shed 6 bases and J 4 bases; nucleotides not matched to a gene: 9. The CDR3: CASRNTGTGFTGELFF. CDR3 coding DNA: TGTGCCAGTAGAAATACCGGGACAGGGTTCACCGGGGAGCTGTTTTTT.

The genes are TRBV7-2 and TRBJ1-4; D is uncertain. Per the germline V gene, CDR1 is SGHTA and CDR2 is FQGNSA. Deletions cut 5 bases from V and 0 bases from J, with 10 bases between. This CDR3 has 15 residues. In DNA form, the CDR3 reads TGTGCCAGCAGCAGCGGGATTTCAACTAATGAAAAACTGTTTTTT. It translates to CASSSGISTNEKLFF.

This chain connects TRBV5-1 to TRBJ1-2; tentatively, D is TRBD1 (6 bases). Germline CDR1 is SGHRS and CDR2 is YFSETQ. V dropped 0 bases and J dropped 8 bases, with 14 bases sitting between them. The CDR3 spans 14 residues. This CDR3 is CASSLAEQGRGYTF. For the CDR3, the DNA is TGCGCCAGCAGCTTGGCCGAACAGGGAAGGGGCTACACCTTC.

This clone was found a few times. The same CDR3 arises from other DNA sequences in this sample as well. The CDR3 coding sequence is TGTGCCAGCAGCTTAGATAGGAACACTGAAGCTTTCTTT. It codes for CASSLDRNTEAFF. This chain links TRBV7-2 with TRBJ1-1; the D is unclear. The ends were cut back, 1 base at V and 1 base at J, with 4 bases in the middle. The CDR3 loop spans 13 amino acids. Germline values: CDR1 SGHTA, CDR2 FQGNSA.

This rearrangement joins TRBV25-1 to TRBJ1-2; no firm D call. Looked up from germline, CDR1 is MGHDK and CDR2 is SYGVNS. V was cut by 3 bases and J by 8 bases, with 13 bases left in between. The CDR3 extends over 13 amino acids. CDR3 coding DNA: TGTGCCAGCAGTGATTTATCCCTGCGCGGCTACACCTTC. Protein product: CASSDLSLRGYTF.

This chain links TRBV5-4 with TRBJ2-7, with TRBD1 identical over 9 bases. Per germline, CDR1 SGHNT and CDR2 YYREEE (reference sequence). The junction had 8 bases not matched to a gene; V was cut back by 4 bases and J by 3 bases. This CDR3 is built from 15 residues. The CDR3 nucleotides read TGTGCCAGCAGCGCTTCGGGACAGGGCCTCTACGAGCAGTACTTC. This encodes CASSASGQGLYEQYF.

The V gene is TRBV9, the J gene TRBJ1-1; TRBD1 is a possible D gene (6 bases). V was shortened by 3 bases and J by 1 base, with 13 bases between the two germline ends. The CDR3 is 15 residues long. Germline CDR1 and CDR2: SGDLS and YYNGEE. The CDR3 region has the DNA TGTGCCAGCAGCGCCTCAGGGACACAGAACACTGAAGCTTTCTTT. Translation: CASSASGTQNTEAFF. Full variable domain (remainder filled in from reference TRBV9 and TRBJ1-1): DSGVTQTPKHLITATGQRVTLRCSPRSGDLSVYWYQQSLDQGLQFLIQYYNGEERAKGNILERFSAQQFPDLHSELNLSSLELGDSALYFCASSASGTQNTEAFFGQGTRLTVV.